A selection of T cell receptor beta chains follows, all from one sample in a study of cytomegalovirus exposure and HLA in healthy donors. TCRdb's copy holds only in-frame clones and misses some; the assay was immunoSEQ multiplex PCR. Of hundreds of thousands of clones in the sample, 80% to 90% were seen once. The specimen was PBMCs. All receptors derive from a woman aged 18-29 years in good health and CMV-seronegative. Both conserved end residues are part of each CDR3. D genes are given only for firm matches. Clone size is shown for a subset of rows, as once, few, many or a class of expanded clone.

CDR3 protein,CDR3 DNA,D gene,clone size,V gene,J gene
CASSLTGSGYTF,TGTGCCAGCAGTTTAACGGGGAGTGGCTACACCTTC,.,.,TRBV28,TRBJ1-2
CASSTGTGEVWKQYF,TGTGCCAGCAGCACCGGGACAGGGGAAGTCTGGAAGCAGTACTTC,.,.,TRBV21-1,TRBJ2-7
CASSEQGQSTDTQYF,TGTGCCAGCAGTGAACAAGGACAGAGCACAGATACGCAGTATTTT,.,.,TRBV2,TRBJ2-3
CASSDGLAGGTGELFF,TGTGCCAGCAGCGATGGACTAGCGGGAGGAACCGGGGAGCTGTTTTTT,TRBD2,.,TRBV9,TRBJ2-2
CASSRSGQANYGYTF,TGCGCCAGCAGCCGGTCGGGACAGGCTAACTATGGCTACACCTTC,TRBD1,.,TRBV4-1,TRBJ1-2
CAISDTGIYGYTF,TGTGCCATCAGTGATACGGGGATCTATGGCTACACCTTC,.,.,TRBV10-3,TRBJ1-2
CASSFDRRDYGYTF,TGTGCCAGCAGTTTTGACAGGCGGGACTATGGCTACACCTTC,.,.,TRBV27,TRBJ1-2
CASSFHRQSGETQYF,TGTGCCAGCAGCTTCCACCGACAGAGTGGGGAGACCCAGTACTTC,.,.,TRBV11-2,TRBJ2-5
CASSPIAGGPGAKNIQYF,TGTGCCAGCAGTCCGATAGCGGGAGGGCCGGGAGCCAAAAACATTCAGTACTTC,TRBD2,.,TRBV28,TRBJ2-4
CASSPGQIGSGANVLTF,TGTGCCAGCAGCCCCGGACAGATCGGGTCTGGGGCCAACGTCCTGACTTTC,.,.,TRBV4-2,TRBJ2-6
CASSFLDRVNTEAFF,TGTGCCAGCAGCTTTCTGGACAGGGTGAACACTGAAGCTTTCTTT,TRBD1,.,TRBV7-8,TRBJ1-1
CASSSPGKTGSPLHF,TGTGCCAGCAGTTCGCCGGGAAAGACTGGTTCACCCCTCCACTTT,.,.,TRBV28,TRBJ1-6
CAPRGGYEQYF,TGCGCCCCCCGGGGGGGGTACGAGCAGTACTTC,TRBD2,.,TRBV23-1,TRBJ2-7
CASASTGRTDTQYF,TGTGCCAGCGCGTCAACAGGGCGCACAGATACGCAGTATTTT,.,.,TRBV2,TRBJ2-3
CASSPAIAGGYEQYF,TGCGCCAGCAGCCCTGCCATAGCGGGGGGTTACGAGCAGTACTTC,TRBD2,.,TRBV5-1,TRBJ2-7
CASGHQGARDEQYF,TGCGCCAGCGGACACCAGGGGGCGCGGGACGAGCAGTACTTC,TRBD1,few,TRBV10-2,TRBJ2-7
CASSLGASGRGGELFF,TGTGCCAGCAGCTTGGGAGCTAGCGGGAGAGGCGGGGAGCTGTTTTTT,TRBD2,once,TRBV5-4,TRBJ2-2
CATSNDRGTEAFF,TGTGCCACCAGCAATGACAGGGGGACTGAAGCTTTCTTT,TRBD1,once,TRBV15,TRBJ1-1
CASSLPPAGSSEQYF,TGTGCCAGCAGTTTACCCCCGGCAGGTTCTTCCGAGCAGTACTTC,.,.,TRBV28,TRBJ2-7
CASSHKRGPNTEAFF,TGTGCCAGCAGCCACAAAAGGGGCCCTAACACTGAAGCTTTCTTT,.,.,TRBV5-4,TRBJ1-1
CASSLGAGVYEQYF,TGTGCCAGCAGCTTGGGGGCGGGGGTATACGAGCAGTACTTC,TRBD2,few,TRBV5-4,TRBJ2-7